This paragraph reports one TCR beta chain. Its target is not known. At one boundary the junction diverges from the germline segment, which might be a read error. The CDR3 loop spans 13 amino acids. CDR1 SQVTM and CDR2 ANQGSEA come from the germline V gene. From RNA transcripts, TCR beta CDR3 regions were amplified. First-round RT-PCR targeting the TCR CDR3 was performed with the HTBI primer set. TCRdb independently ran MiXCR on the multiplex PCR reads; one entry per CDR3 protein. The table includes about 640,000 distinct CDR3 sequences, just under 45% detected once. The data are from a study of T cells in Graves' hyperthyroidism and ophthalmopathy. Study-wide results and limits: Model output signaled ophthalmopathy a median roughly 6.5 months ahead of onset.

The V call is TRBV29-1, the J call TRBJ1-4, with D unresolved. This clonotype was sampled from an adult man with Graves' disease, either hyperthyroidism or ophthalmopathy (not recorded which). Sequenced material: peripheral blood or thyroid tissue (not recorded which). CDR3 nucleotide sequence: TGCAGCGTAGAAGATTTCGAGGGCGAAAAACTGTTTTTT. Translated, it gives CSVEDFEGEKLFF. The full variable domain, with the rest looked up from reference TRBV29-1 and TRBJ1-4, is SAVISQKPSRDICQRGTSLTIQCQVDSQVTMMFWYRQQPGQSLTLIATANQGSEATYESGFVIDKFPISRPNLTFSTLTVSNMSPEDSSIYLCSVEDFEGEKLFFGSGTQLSVL.